This T cell receptor beta chain was captured by sequencing in a study of blood T cells in healthy people across ages. V was pared by 3 bases and J by 5 bases, with 3 bases of the junction left unmatched. Per the germline V gene, CDR1 is SGHRS and CDR2 is YFSETQ. The CDR3 has 14 amino acids. Using a J-beta primer mix together with a sample-barcoded 5' primer, a second PCR was run for about 7 to 12 cycles. TCRdb processed the 5' RACE reads anew with MiXCR; each CDR3 protein has one entry. The sample yields 1 million or so distinct CDR3 sequences, more than 40% seen once. The chain recombines TRBV5-1 with TRBJ2-1; 9 bases are shared with TRBD2. The sequencing input was blood. The TCR originated in a woman aged 60 to 75 in good health. DNA for the CDR3: TGCGCCAGCAGCTCTAGCGGGGATAACAATGAGCAGTTCTTC. Residues: CASSSSGDNNEQFF.